These 20 T cell receptor beta chains came from one sample sequenced in a study of shared clonotypes between healthy human individuals. Using immunoSEQ multiplex PCR, the repertoire was profiled, and TCRdb retains in-frame clones only, with some absent. Of more than 2,000,000 clones in the sample, approximately 95% are singletons; the top ten hold 0.39%. Sample: naive CD4+ T cells from PBMCs. Subset denoted: CD45RA+ positively selected. The receptors here all came from a man between 18 and 29 years old in good health. Some clones in this sample may be carry-over from other donors' samples.

The chain couples TRBV6-6 to TRBJ2-7, with D hard to call. Trimming stripped 5 bases from V and 3 bases from J, with 8 bases between. The germline V gene encodes CDR1 MNHNY and CDR2 SVGAGI (reference sequence). The CDR3 totals 12 residues. CDR3 amino acids: CASSTEYYEQYF. The CDR3 DNA sequence: TGTGCCAGCAGTACCGAGTACTACGAGCAGTACTTC.

CDR3 residues: CASSWDRGYGYTF. The CDR3, as DNA: TGTGCCAGCAGTTGGGACAGGGGGTATGGCTACACCTTC. The gene calls are TRBV2 and TRBJ1-2, with 11 nucleotides matching TRBD1. The germline V gene has CDR1 SNHLY and CDR2 FYNNEI. The CDR3 runs 13 residues. V was clipped by 5 bases and J by 5 bases; unmatched bases: 1. The whole variable domain, filled in from reference TRBV2 and TRBJ1-2, reads EPEVTQTPSHQVTQMGQEVILRCVPISNHLYFYWYRQILGQKVEFLVSFYNNEISEKSEIFDDQFSVERPDGSNFTLKIRSTKLEDSAMYFCASSWDRGYGYTFGSGTRLTVV.

The genes are TRBV5-6 and TRBJ2-1; D uncertain. The V gene lost 0 bases and the J gene lost 10 bases, with 11 bases spanning the gap. The CDR3 runs to 13 residues. Germline lookup yields CDR1 SGHDT and CDR2 YYEEEE. The CDR3 sequence is CASSLDGLDEQFF. CDR3 DNA: TGTGCCAGCAGCTTGGACGGCTTGGACGAGCAGTTCTTC.

The rearrangement joins TRBV30 to TRBJ2-7, with 9 bases matching TRBD1. V dropped 4 bases and J dropped 1; count of bases not matched to a gene: 20. Germline loops: CDR1 GTSNPN, CDR2 SVGIG (reference sequence). CDR3 length: 19 amino acids. The CDR3 region has the DNA TGTGCCTGGAATACCTTCGGGACAGGGCGTGCTATATTATCCTACGAGCAGTACTTC. Its translation is CAWNTFGTGRAILSYEQYF.

This chain connects TRBV6-4 to TRBJ2-7; D not resolved. The CDR3 length is 10 residues. V lost 6 bases, J lost 7 bases, and 7 bases lay in between. CDR1 and CDR2 (germline): MRHNA, SNTAGT. This CDR3 is CASSTREQYF. In DNA form, the CDR3 reads TGTGCCAGCAGCACCCGGGAGCAGTACTTC.

CDR3: CASSLFTETQYF. CDR3 nucleotides: TGTGCCAGCAGCTTATTCACAGAGACCCAGTACTTC. The gene calls are TRBV7-8 and TRBJ2-5; the D is unclear. The CDR3 consists of 12 residues. Germline assignment: CDR1 SGHVS and CDR2 FQNEAQ. V lost 2 bases, J lost 4 bases, and 5 bases lay in between.

The chain recombines TRBV6-5 with TRBJ2-7, with D possibly being TRBD2 (5 bases). Germline values: CDR1 MNHEY, CDR2 SVGAGI. Trimming cost V 0 bases and J 4 bases, with 13 bases left between them. The CDR3 extends over 15 amino acids. This CDR3 is CASSYSHGEKYEQYF. CDR3 coding DNA: TGTGCCAGCAGTTACTCGCACGGGGAGAAGTACGAGCAGTACTTC.

The V and J genes are TRBV5-1 and TRBJ2-1, with TRBD2 identical over 8 bases. V lost 2 bases to trimming and J lost 1 base; unmatched junction nucleotides: 8. Germline CDR1 and CDR2: SGHRS and YFSETQ. The CDR3 runs 17 residues. The CDR3 nucleotides read TGCGCCAGCAGCTTCCTGCTAGCGGGTAGTTCCTACAATGAGCAGTTCTTC. Protein sequence: CASSFLLAGSSYNEQFF.

Here the CDR3 DNA reads TGTGCCAGTAGTAGGGGGACGGGAATGAACACTGAAGCTTTCTTT. Protein product: CASSRGTGMNTEAFF. The chain uses TRBV19 and TRBJ1-1; D may be TRBD1 (5 bases). CDR1 is LNHDA and CDR2 is SQIVND in the germline V gene (reference sequence). With 4 bases removed from V and 0 bases from J, the gap between germline ends came to 12 bases. The CDR3 has 15 residues.

The chain combines TRBV28 with TRBJ1-3, with a weak D call TRBD1 (5 bases). This CDR3 comprises 16 residues. V was cut by 3 bases and J by 3 bases, with 15 bases left in between. Germline-derived CDR1 and CDR2 are MDHEN and SYDVKM. DNA for the CDR3: TGTGCCAGCAGTTTTATTCGGGGCTTGGGTGGAAACACCATATATTTT. It is translated as CASSFIRGLGGNTIYF. The variable domain in full, with the rest retrieved from reference TRBV28 and TRBJ1-3, is DVKVTQSSRYLVKRTGEKVFLECVQDMDHENMFWYRQDPGLGLRLIYFSYDVKMKEKGDIPEGYSVSREKKERFSLILESASTNQTSMYLCASSFIRGLGGNTIYFGEGSWLTVV.

This clone has a handful of counts. The chain joins TRBV2 to TRBJ1-1; TRBD1 matches 10 bases. Germline V gene data show CDR1 as SNHLY and CDR2 as FYNNEI. The CDR3 runs to 14 residues. V lost 6 bases, J lost 11 bases, and 12 bases stayed unmatched. The DNA of the CDR3 is TGTGCCAGCAGCAATGGACAGGGGGGGAGGTTGGCTTTCTTT. Residues: CASSNGQGGRLAFF.

This sequence joins TRBV6-6 and TRBJ1-5; D remains ambiguous. Trimming cost V 4 bases and J 6 bases, with 10 bases left between them. The CDR3 extends over 13 amino acids. The germline V gene has CDR1 MNHNY and CDR2 SVGAGI (reference sequence). The CDR3: CASSSNGVQPQHF. For the CDR3, the DNA is TGTGCCAGCAGTTCAAACGGGGTTCAGCCCCAGCATTTT.

This clone came up once. The chain carries TRBV6-6 and TRBJ2-1, with TRBD1 matching 11 bases. Unmatched junction bases numbered 7, after V lost 7 bases and J lost 5 bases. This CDR3 contains 15 residues. CDR1 is MNHNY, CDR2 SVGAGI, per germline (reference sequence). Here the CDR3 reads CASIKPGQGDNEQFF. In DNA, the CDR3 is TGTGCCAGCATTAAACCGGGACAGGGGGACAATGAGCAGTTCTTC.

This clone came up a few times. The V gene is TRBV4-2, the J gene TRBJ1-5; TRBD1 matches at 9 bases. Germline CDR1 is LGHNA and CDR2 is YNFKEQ. The CDR3 contains 15 residues. With 0 bases clipped from V and 5 bases from J, the junction kept 2 bases outside the gene matches. The CDR3 DNA is TGTGCCAGCAGCCAAGAACAGGGGGCCTATCAGCCCCAGCATTTT. This codes for CASSQEQGAYQPQHF.

The chain recombines TRBV5-1 with TRBJ2-4; no definite D call. Germline CDR1 and CDR2: SGHRS and YFSETQ. Trimming left V 1 base short and J 0 bases short, with 5 bases between. This CDR3 spans 14 amino acids. As DNA, the CDR3 is TGCGCCAGCAGCTTGAGACTAGCCAAAAACATTCAGTACTTC. This encodes CASSLRLAKNIQYF.

V gene TRBV27 combines with J gene TRBJ2-1; 7 bases are shared with TRBD1. The junction had 8 bases not matched to a gene; V was cut back by 7 bases and J by 2 bases. Germline lookup yields CDR1 MNHEY and CDR2 SMNVEV (reference sequence). The CDR3 contains 15 residues. The CDR3 DNA sequence: TGTGCCAGCACCCCGACAGGGTATACCTACAATGAGCAGTTCTTC. Its protein product is CASTPTGYTYNEQFF.

V and J are TRBV28 and TRBJ2-7; 9 bases fit TRBD1. This CDR3 is 15 amino acids long. Germline CDR1 and CDR2: MDHEN and SYDVKM. Trimming cost V 5 bases and J 9 bases; bases outside gene matches: 14. The CDR3 sequence is CASSPPGTGRVGQYF. In DNA, the CDR3 is TGTGCCAGCAGTCCCCCCGGGACAGGGAGGGTCGGGCAGTACTTC.

The genes are TRBV9 and TRBJ2-3; D is possibly TRBD1 (5 bases). The CDR3 is made up of 14 amino acids. Germline V gives CDR1 SGDLS, CDR2 YYNGEE. Trimming removed 0 bases at V and 4 bases at J, with 9 bases between. The CDR3 spells CASSVGQGPDTQYF. CDR3 coding DNA: TGTGCCAGCAGCGTAGGTCAGGGCCCAGATACGCAGTATTTT.

This chain joins TRBV18 and TRBJ1-1, with D uncertain. Germline values: CDR1 KGHSH, CDR2 LQKENI. The CDR3 is 13 amino acids. V was shortened by 0 bases and J by 5 bases, with 7 bases between the two germline ends. This CDR3 reads CASSPPTRTEAFF. As DNA, the CDR3 is TGTGCCAGCTCACCACCGACACGGACTGAAGCTTTCTTT.

This rearrangement joins TRBV5-1 to TRBJ1-3; D is unclear. This CDR3 spans 13 amino acids. Germline CDR1 and CDR2: SGHRS and YFSETQ. The V end was cut by 4 bases, the J end by 4 bases, with 9 bases between. CDR3: CASSPPEGNTIYF. The CDR3 DNA reads TGCGCCAGCAGCCCTCCGGAGGGAAACACCATATATTTT. The entire variable domain, with the rest obtained from reference TRBV5-1 and TRBJ1-3, is as follows: KAGVTQTPRYLIKTRGQQVTLSCSPISGHRSVSWYQQTPGQGLQFLFEYFSETQRNKGNFPGRFSGRQFSNSRSEMNVSTLELGDSALYLCASSPPEGNTIYFGEGSWLTVV.